The 21 T cell receptor beta chains in this list originate from one sample, sequenced in a study of cytomegalovirus exposure and HLA in healthy donors. This PCR relied on a set of 60 Vbeta primers and 13 Jbeta primers. Here immunoSEQ multiplex PCR was the method, and the copy in TCRdb shows in-frame clones only, minus some. The profile shows approximately 70,000 clones, around 80% of them singletons. What was sequenced was PBMCs. Source of these receptors: a man aged 45 to 65 in good health and CMV-seronegative.

J is TRBJ1-2 and V is TRBV13, with 9 bases fitting TRBD1. J was trimmed by 3 bases and V by 4 bases; bases with no gene match: 9. The CDR3 loop spans 16 amino acids. CDR1 is PRHDT, CDR2 FYEKMQ, per germline (reference sequence). CDR3 in amino acids: CASSSPRTGADYGYTF. The CDR3 DNA reads TGTGCCAGCAGCTCCCCGCGGACAGGGGCCGACTATGGCTACACCTTC.

V usage is TRBV7-2 and J usage is TRBJ2-1, with 14 nucleotides matching TRBD2. Germline CDR1 reads SGHTA; CDR2 reads FQGNSA. The CDR3 sequence is 15 residues long. Losses at the gene ends were 5 bases for V and 10 bases for J; bases not matched to a gene: 7. CDR3: CASSPEGLAGVEQFF. The CDR3 coding sequence is TGTGCCAGCAGCCCAGAGGGACTAGCGGGAGTCGAGCAGTTCTTC.

The chain uses TRBV7-9 and TRBJ1-5; 7 bases map to TRBD1. The length of the CDR3 is 14 residues. The germline V gene has CDR1 SEHNR and CDR2 FQNEAQ (reference sequence). The CDR3 nucleotides are TGTGCAACATCGGCGCAGGGGGAAAATCAGCCCCAGCATTTT. It yields the protein CATSAQGENQPQHF.

The rearrangement links TRBV6-1 to TRBJ2-3; D unresolved. V dropped 0 bases and J dropped 9 bases, with 10 bases sitting between them. CDR1 MNHNS and CDR2 SASEGT come from the germline V gene. CDR3 length: 13 residues. In DNA, the CDR3 is TGTGCCAGCAGTGAAGCCCTCAGGCGCACGCAGTATTTT. Translation gives CASSEALRRTQYF.

CDR3 residues: CASSKGKGVGYTF. The CDR3 coding sequence is TGTGCCAGCAGCAAAGGGAAGGGGGTCGGCTACACCTTC. The chain carries TRBV21-1 and TRBJ1-2; the table assigns TRBD1, which was not confirmed against the DNA. TRBV21-1 counts as a pseudogene. There are 13 residues in the CDR3.

There are a few counts of this clone. This chain connects TRBV11-2 to TRBJ1-6; D is uncertain. Germline V gene data show CDR1 as SGHAT and CDR2 as FQNNGV. V shed 4 bases and J shed 9 bases, with 7 bases lying between them. The CDR3 totals 12 residues. The chain's CDR3 is CASSSLSSPLHF. Here the CDR3 DNA reads TGTGCCAGCAGCTCCCTTTCTTCACCCCTCCACTTT.

This clone was seen only a few times. This chain uses TRBV12-5 with TRBJ1-1; D uncertain. V lost 7 bases, J lost 1 base, and 10 bases lay in between. This CDR3 spans 13 amino acids. Germline CDR1 and CDR2: LGHNT and FRNRAP. CDR3 residues: CASVTDGNTEAFF. The CDR3 DNA follows: TGTGCTAGTGTTACAGACGGGAACACTGAAGCTTTCTTT. The whole variable domain, filled in from reference TRBV12-5 and TRBJ1-1, reads DARVTQTPRHKVTEMGQEVTMRCQPILGHNTVFWYRQTMMQGLELLAYFRNRAPLDDSGMPKDRFSAEMPDATLATLKIQPSEPRDSAVYFCASVTDGNTEAFFGQGTRLTVV.

The chain couples TRBV2 to TRBJ1-4; 10 nucleotides align to TRBD1. The germline CDR1 and CDR2 sequences are SNHLY and FYNNEI. The V and J ends lost 5 bases and 8 bases, in that order; junction bases with no gene match: 8. This CDR3 has 15 residues. In nucleotides, the CDR3 is TGTGCCAGCAGTCGGTCCCGGGACAGGGGCGAAAAACTGTTTTTT. As protein: CASSRSRDRGEKLFF.

V and J are TRBV11-2 and TRBJ2-2, with 7 nucleotides matching TRBD2. Germline CDR1 SGHAT, CDR2 FQNNGV. This CDR3 is built from 15 residues. The V segment lost 5 bases and the J segment 5 bases; nucleotides outside the gene matches: 8. The CDR3, as DNA: TGTGCCAGCAGCCGGGGGGTCCATGAGACCGGGGAGCTGTTTTTT. This codes for CASSRGVHETGELFF. The whole variable domain, filled in from reference TRBV11-2 and TRBJ2-2, reads EAGVAQSPRYKIIEKRQSVAFWCNPISGHATLYWYQQILGQGPKLLIQFQNNGVVDDSQLPKDRFSAERLKGVDSTLKIQPAKLEDSAVYLCASSRGVHETGELFFGEGSRLTVL.

The chain links TRBV5-1 to TRBJ1-1; D unresolved. The V gene's germline CDR1 is SGHRS and CDR2 YFSETQ. V lost 0 bases, J lost 3 bases, and 12 bases lay in between. The CDR3 runs to 15 residues. The CDR3 here is CASSLAPAGDTEAFF. The CDR3 region has the DNA TGCGCCAGCAGCTTGGCCCCCGCCGGGGACACTGAAGCTTTCTTT.

The CDR3: CASSLDRAANQPQHF. The DNA for the CDR3 is TGTGCCAGCAGTTTGGACAGGGCAGCCAATCAGCCCCAGCATTTT. This chain uses TRBV7-9 with TRBJ1-5, with 8 bases that match TRBD1. The CDR3 consists of 15 residues. The V gene's germline CDR1 is SEHNR and CDR2 FQNEAQ (reference sequence). The V and J ends lost 6 bases and 3 bases, in that order; junction bases with no gene match: 7.

With regard to this clone: Other nucleotide sequences in the sample specify the same CDR3. The V call is TRBV4-1, the J call TRBJ2-7; 14 nucleotides line up with TRBD2. The germline CDR1 and CDR2 sequences are MGHRA and YSYEKL. Trimming at V came to 4 bases and at J to 4 bases, leaving 3 bases not matched to a gene. The CDR3 covers 15 residues. The CDR3 protein is CASSRGLAGAYEQYF. The DNA for the CDR3 is TGCGCCAGCAGCCGGGGACTAGCGGGAGCGTACGAGCAGTACTTC.

This sequence joins TRBV27 and TRBJ1-6, with TRBD1 matching over 7 bases. Per the germline V gene, CDR1 is MNHEY and CDR2 is SMNVEV (reference sequence). V lost 10 bases to trimming and J lost 9 bases; unmatched junction nucleotides: 9. The CDR3 runs to 13 residues. As DNA, the CDR3 is TGTGCCACATCGGGACAGATAGGTTCACCCCTCCACTTT. It yields the protein CATSGQIGSPLHF.

In its sample, this clone was seen once. In DNA form, the CDR3 reads TGTGCCAGCAGCACCATCCAGGGAAAGGACACTGAAGCTTTCTTT. It specifies CASSTIQGKDTEAFF. V usage is TRBV21-1 and J usage is TRBJ1-1; the D call in the table, TRBD1, was not verified against the DNA. TRBV21-1 represents a pseudogene. The CDR3 extends over 15 amino acids.

The chain joins TRBV6-5 to TRBJ1-1; unclear D gene. CDR1 and CDR2 from the germline V gene are MNHEY and SVGAGI. V was trimmed by 8 bases and J by 0 bases, leaving 10 bases between them. The CDR3 length is 13 residues. CDR3 DNA sequence: TGTGCCAGCGGGAGATTTTTGAACACTGAAGCTTTCTTT. Protein: CASGRFLNTEAFF.

This clone showed up just a few times. The rearrangement links TRBV6-1 to TRBJ2-5, with 12 bases identical to TRBD1. Losses at the gene ends were 3 bases for V and 4 bases for J; bases not matched to a gene: 9. The CDR3 covers 17 residues. Looked up from germline, CDR1 is MNHNS and CDR2 is SASEGT. This chain's CDR3 is CASSDWTGTGGVETQYF. The CDR3 coding sequence is TGTGCCAGCAGTGACTGGACCGGGACAGGGGGCGTAGAGACCCAGTACTTC.

The rearrangement links TRBV30 to TRBJ1-2; the D is unclear. CDR1 is GTSNPN, CDR2 SVGIG, per germline (reference sequence). This CDR3 is 11 amino acids long. V was shortened by 0 bases and J by 8 bases, with 7 bases between the two germline ends. The CDR3 here is CAWSVARGYTF. The CDR3 DNA sequence: TGTGCCTGGAGTGTAGCCCGGGGCTACACCTTC.

The chain joins TRBV10-1 to TRBJ1-1, with D unresolved. Germline CDR1 reads WNHNN; CDR2 reads SYGVQD (reference sequence). This CDR3 contains 14 residues. Trimming left V 3 bases short and J 1 base short, with 9 bases between. In DNA form, the CDR3 reads TGCGCCAGCAGTGATACAGCCAGGAACACTGAAGCTTTCTTT. It yields the protein CASSDTARNTEAFF.

This clone showed up just a few times. The chain couples TRBV6-5 to TRBJ1-6; no clear D. Germline V gene sequence: CDR1 MNHEY, CDR2 SVGAGI. The CDR3 loop spans 14 amino acids. V shed 2 bases and J shed 5 bases, with 7 bases lying between them. Written as DNA, the CDR3 is TGTGCCAGCAGTTACCGGGGAAATAATTCACCCCTCCACTTT. It is translated as CASSYRGNNSPLHF.

This chain links TRBV9 with TRBJ1-2; tentative D call: TRBD1 (6 bases). This CDR3 region has 13 residues. Germline V gene data show CDR1 as SGDLS and CDR2 as YYNGEE. V lost 7 bases to trimming and J lost 6 bases, with 16 bases between them. CDR3 region: CASQLGGGHGYTF. The CDR3 region has the DNA TGTGCCAGCCAGCTAGGGGGGGGTCATGGCTACACCTTC.

The CDR3 sequence is CASSRDLLYEQYF. In DNA, the CDR3 is TGTGCCAGCAGCCGGGACTTATTATACGAGCAGTACTTC. The V and J genes are TRBV5-4 and TRBJ2-7; tentative D call: TRBD2 (6 bases). CDR1 is SGHNT and CDR2 is YYREEE in the germline V gene (reference sequence). Trimming shortened V by 4 bases and J by 4 bases, and 12 bases separated the two germline ends. The CDR3 totals 13 residues.